This T cell receptor beta chain originates from a study of T cell changes during pregnancy in multiple sclerosis (dated by TCRdb to the late 2010s). Study-level background: In women with multiple sclerosis, the researchers looked at how the T cell repertoire shifted as pregnancy progressed.

The library relied on the immunoSEQ multiplex PCR assay. This is the immuneACCESS table as TCRdb keeps it, with only in-frame sequences that have V and J called. A part of the clones is gone; compared with another copy, unresolved V genes explain less than half, and the rest is unexplained. The sample table holds some 70,000 clones, of which approximately 91% were seen once. Around 3.2% of the sample comes from the top ten. Germline trimming amounts to 6 bases on V and 4 bases on J, with 8 as the count of junction bases outside the gene matches. Including the terminal cysteine and phenylalanine, the CDR3 comprises 14 residues. Only the CDR3 DNA stays, 42 bases, in frame from base 1. Taken from the germline V gene, the CDR1 and CDR2 loops are SGHVS and FNYEAQ. Remarks on this clone: Its antigen specificity is not known. There are no base qualities to consult, and no much larger clone falls within one base.

Sequenced material: peripheral blood, taken before pregnancy. Recombination connected TRBV7-6 to TRBJ1-2; the central 7 bases match TRBD1. This clonotype was obtained from a female donor with multiple sclerosis, enrolled in a pregnancy study. The bases read TGTGCCAGCAGGCCGACAGGGTTGAGCTATGGCTACACCTTC. Translated, this is CASRPTGLSYGYTF.